The rows below give T cell receptor beta chains drawn from one sample of a study of OX40 agonist ivuxolimab in advanced cancers. Only in-frame clones appear in the TCRdb table, and some are missing; sequencing was by immunoSEQ multiplex PCR. The data show 42,000 or so clones, 85% to 90% seen once. This specimen was CD4+ or CD8+ T cells sorted from blood, taken in a trial of the OX40 agonist ivuxolimab. These receptors were obtained from an adult with an advanced solid tumor such as melanoma, head and neck, liver or kidney cancer. Both conserved end residues are trimmed from each CDR3.

TRBJ2-3	TRBV4-3	ASSQGPGEDTQY
TRBJ2-7	TRBV14	ASSQVWDPYEQY
TRBJ2-5	TRBV27	ASSQTRGGETQY
TRBJ1-2	TRBV7-6	ASSLGYRDGYT
TRBJ1-6	TRBV25-1	ASSEGNSPLH
TRBJ1-5	TRBV4-3	ASSLERGNNQPQH
TRBJ2-2	TRBV28	ASSWGPSTGELF
-	TRBV6-6	ASSYSNTYEQY
TRBJ2-2	TRBV28	ASSILGYSGELF
TRBJ1-2	TRBV25-1	ASSVSPAGTGDGYT
TRBJ2-5	TRBV25-1	ASSWTGRETQY
TRBJ1-1	TRBV9	ASSVGGVGNTEAF
TRBJ1-2	TRBV30	AWSVLGGLGSNYGYT
TRBJ2-1	TRBV28	ATDRSEQF
TRBJ2-2	TRBV9	ASSATGELF
TRBJ2-1	TRBV11-3	ASSSPTSSYNEQF
TRBJ2-1	TRBV6-5	ASSGTGLHYEQF
TRBJ1-6	TRBV27	ASSPTGGRSPLH
TRBJ1-6	TRBV6-4	ASSRDQTNSPLH
TRBJ1-4	TRBV11-2	ASSPDLPGTNEKLF
TRBJ2-1	TRBV7-6	ASSLASGGSEDEQF
TRBJ2-3	TRBV5-6	ASSWGTTSGVTDTQY
TRBJ2-1	TRBV27	ASSVGGSYNEQF
TRBJ1-2	TRBV6-6	ASSYTGTDPNYGYT
TRBJ1-4	TRBV28	ASSTHRGIQEKLF
TRBJ1-2	TRBV11-2	ASSHDVRGYGYT
TRBJ1-2	TRBV9	ASSVEGAALNYGYT
TRBJ1-1	TRBV9	ASSPHRGRGEEAF
TRBJ1-1	TRBV27	ASSFPGVTEAF
TRBJ1-1	TRBV6-5	ASSRDRGAEAF
TRBJ2-3	TRBV19	ASSMGLAGVTADTQY
TRBJ2-1	TRBV4-1	ASSTHFADSYNEQF
TRBJ2-7	TRBV28	ASSQRRVHDEQY
TRBJ2-1	TRBV7-8	ASSLAEQDPYNEQF
TRBJ2-3	TRBV6-5	ATHQGKGDTQY
TRBJ2-2	TRBV18	ASSPGQGAPNTGELF
TRBJ1-3	TRBV6-5	ASSYSLGYRNTIY
TRBJ2-1	TRBV11-3	ASREGSNEQF
TRBJ2-1	TRBV19	ASSIDRGSYNEQF
TRBJ2-3	TRBV28	ASSSTGAHSTDTQY
TRBJ1-1	TRBV4-1	ASSHRGTNTEAF
TRBJ2-4	TRBV21-1	ASSGTERGYNIQY
TRBJ2-1	TRBV6-5	ASSYRGGGDEQF
TRBJ1-1	TRBV18	ASSPGGNTEAF
TRBJ1-3	TRBV28	ASSLFNTGTGNTIY
TRBJ2-2	TRBV4-3	ASSQGGSRTGELF
TRBJ1-5	TRBV19	ASSIGGTGLNQPQH
TRBJ1-2	TRBV25-1	ASSEDFGTGKGYT
TRBJ2-7	TRBV28	ASSWAGGSYEQY
TRBJ2-7	TRBV9	ASSVGVTPMGYEQY
TRBJ1-2	TRBV4-2	ASSQTGTPHGYT
TRBJ2-2	TRBV4-1	ASSQEIPGGTGELF
TRBJ2-1	TRBV7-9	ASSPTADRGSSYNEQF
TRBJ2-3	TRBV7-7	ASSLDQGAGTDTQY
TRBJ1-2	TRBV15	ATSGRGRGGNYGYT